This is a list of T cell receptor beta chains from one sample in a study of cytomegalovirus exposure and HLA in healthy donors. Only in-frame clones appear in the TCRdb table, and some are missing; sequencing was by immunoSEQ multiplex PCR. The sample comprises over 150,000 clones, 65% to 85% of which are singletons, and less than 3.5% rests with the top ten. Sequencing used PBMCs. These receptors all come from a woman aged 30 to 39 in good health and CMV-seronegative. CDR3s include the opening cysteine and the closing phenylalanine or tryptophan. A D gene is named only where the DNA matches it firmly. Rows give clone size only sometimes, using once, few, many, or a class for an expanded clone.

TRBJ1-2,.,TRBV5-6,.,TGTGCCAGCAGCTTGGGTTTTAGCTCGTACACCTTC,CASSLGFSSYTF
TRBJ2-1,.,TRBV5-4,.,TGTGCCAGCAGCTTCTGGCGAGGGGGTACGTACAATGAGCAGTTCTTC,CASSFWRGGTYNEQFF
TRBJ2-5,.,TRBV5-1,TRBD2,TGCGCCAGCAGCTCTAGCGGGTCGGACCAAGAGACCCAGTACTTC,CASSSSGSDQETQYF
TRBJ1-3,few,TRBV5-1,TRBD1,TGCGCCAGCAGCTTGGACAGGGGTCCCGGAAACACCATATATTTT,CASSLDRGPGNTIYF
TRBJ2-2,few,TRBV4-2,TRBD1,TGTGCCAGCAGCCTAGGGGGCGGAGGTAGCACCGGGGAGCTGTTTTTT,CASSLGGGGSTGELFF
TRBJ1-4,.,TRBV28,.,TGTGCCAGCAGCCCCCCGACAGGTTCTTATGAAAAACTGTTTTTT,CASSPPTGSYEKLFF
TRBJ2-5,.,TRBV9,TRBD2,TGTGCCAGCAGCGTAGTGACTAGCGGGCGTTTGGACCAGTACTTC,CASSVVTSGRLDQYF
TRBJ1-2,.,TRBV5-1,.,TGCGCCAGCAGCTTGGACAGGGAGAGTGGCTACACCTTC,CASSLDRESGYTF
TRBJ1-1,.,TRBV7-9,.,TGTGCCAGCAGCTTAGAACAGGGCTCTGAAGCTTTCTTT,CASSLEQGSEAFF
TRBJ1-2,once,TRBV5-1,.,TGCGCCAGCAGCTCCGACAGGTTTCTTAACTATGGCTACACCTTC,CASSSDRFLNYGYTF
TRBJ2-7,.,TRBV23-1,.,TGCGCCACACGGACAGATCTTACCTACGAGCAGTACTTC,CATRTDLTYEQYF
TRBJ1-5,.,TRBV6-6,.,TGTGCCAGCAGCTATCAGCCCCAGCATTTT,CASSYQPQHF
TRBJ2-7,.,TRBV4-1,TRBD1,TGCGCCAGCAAGGCAGGGCCAGGGGGCCAGCAGTACTTC,CASKAGPGGQQYF
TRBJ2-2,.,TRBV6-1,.,TGTGCCAGCAGTGAGAAACCCGGGGGAGTTTTAAGGGAGCTGTTTTTT,CASSEKPGGVLRELFF
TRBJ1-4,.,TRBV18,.,TGTGCCAGCTCACCAGCGGGGGGTAATGAAAAACTGTTTTTT,CASSPAGGNEKLFF
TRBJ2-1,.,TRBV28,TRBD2,TGTGCCAGCAGTTTAGCGGGAGCCCCCTACAATGAGCAGTTCTTC,CASSLAGAPYNEQFF
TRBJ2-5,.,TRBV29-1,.,TGCAGCGTTGGGGGAGAGCGGTCCGAGACCCAGTACTTC,CSVGGERSETQYF
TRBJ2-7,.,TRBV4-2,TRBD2,TGTGCCAGCAGCCAAGGCCCAGCGGGGGCTTACGAGCAGTACTTC,CASSQGPAGAYEQYF
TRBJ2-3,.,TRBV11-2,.,TGTGCCAGCAGCACTCGGACTAGCACAGATACGCAGTATTTT,CASSTRTSTDTQYF
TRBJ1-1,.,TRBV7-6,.,TGTGCCAGCAGCTTCAGGGTAAGCACTGAAGCTTTCTTT,CASSFRVSTEAFF
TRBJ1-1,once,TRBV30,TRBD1,TGTGCCTGGAGTTTCGGGGGACAGCGGCAGACAACTTTCTTT,CAWSFGGQRQTTFF
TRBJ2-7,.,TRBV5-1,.,TGCGCCAGCAGCTCCTTGAGGGGGGAGCAGTACTTC,CASSSLRGEQYF
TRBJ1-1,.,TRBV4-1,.,TGCGCCAGCAGCCAACCCGAGACAGGGAACACTGAAGCTTTCTTT,CASSQPETGNTEAFF
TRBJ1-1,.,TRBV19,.,TGTGCCAGTAGTAGGCTCACTGAAGCTTTCTTT,CASSRLTEAFF
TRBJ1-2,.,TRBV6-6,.,TGTGCCAGCAGCCACATTTTGGAGCTGGAAGGCTACACCTTC,CASSHILELEGYTF
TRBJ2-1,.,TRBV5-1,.,TGCGCCAGCAGCTTCGGGGGATCCTACAATGAGCAGTTCTTC,CASSFGGSYNEQFF
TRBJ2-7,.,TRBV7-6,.,TGTGCCAGCAGCTTAGCTGTGAGAACCTACGAGCAGTACTTC,CASSLAVRTYEQYF
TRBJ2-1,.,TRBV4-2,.,TGTGCCAGCAGCCAAGGGTCGCGGGGTCACAATGAGCAGTTCTTC,CASSQGSRGHNEQFF
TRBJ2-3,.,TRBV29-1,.,TGCAGCGTACCGGGAACTAGCACAGATACGCAGTATTTT,CSVPGTSTDTQYF
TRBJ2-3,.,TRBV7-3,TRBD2,TGTGCCAGCAGCGCACTAAGCGGGGGGGCAGATACGCAGTATTTT,CASSALSGGADTQYF
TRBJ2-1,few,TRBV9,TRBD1,TGTGCCAGCAGCTCCGGGACAGGGAAATACAATGAGCAGTTCTTC,CASSSGTGKYNEQFF
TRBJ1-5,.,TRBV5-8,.,TGTGCCAGCAGCTATCCGCCGGGACACCCAAAAGCCCAGCATTTT,CASSYPPGHPKAQHF
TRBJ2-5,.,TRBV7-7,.,TGTGCCAGCAGCTTTAGGGGTCAAGAGACCCAGTACTTC,CASSFRGQETQYF
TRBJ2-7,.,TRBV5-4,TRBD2,TGTGCCAGCAGCTTACTAGCGGGAGGGCCGGGGAACGAGCAGTACTTC,CASSLLAGGPGNEQYF
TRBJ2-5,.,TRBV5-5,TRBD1,TGTGCCAGCAGCCCGGGACAGGGGACCCAAGAGACCCAGTACTTC,CASSPGQGTQETQYF
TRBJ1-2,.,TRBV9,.,TGTGCCAGCAGCCTCGGACAGAACACATTACCACATAACTATGGCTACACCTTC,CASSLGQNTLPHNYGYTF
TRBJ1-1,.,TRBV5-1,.,TGCGCCAGCAGCTTGCGGCCGGGGACTGAAGCTTTCTTT,CASSLRPGTEAFF